The next 14 T cell receptor beta chains were all read from a single sample in a study of blood T cell repertoires in COVID-19. Produced via immunoSEQ multiplex PCR; TCRdb's table is partial and in-frame only. This table has more than 200,000 clones, around 84% appearing once. Material for sequencing was PBMCs or T cells enriched from blood (not recorded which). The receptors were gathered from a woman aged 45 to 65 who had recovered from COVID-19.

The V and J genes are TRBV3-1 (or the pseudogene TRBV3-2) and TRBJ2-3; possible D gene TRBD2, 5 bases. The length of the CDR3 is 14 residues. The germline CDR1 and CDR2 sequences are LGHDT and YNNKEL (reference sequence). V was pared by 4 bases and J by 3 bases, with 11 bases between. Here the CDR3 reads CASSRGFGTDTQYF. The DNA for the CDR3 is TGTGCCAGCAGCCGAGGGTTTGGGACAGATACGCAGTATTTT.

This sequence joins TRBV11-3 and TRBJ2-1; D possibly corresponds to TRBD1 (5 bases). V was trimmed by 5 bases and J by 5 bases, leaving 10 bases between them. The CDR3 is 13 residues long. Germline CDR1 SGHNT, CDR2 YENEEA. The CDR3 reads CASSPHRNNEQFF. The CDR3 DNA reads as TGTGCCAGCAGCCCACACAGGAACAATGAGCAGTTCTTC.

The chain employs TRBV2 and TRBJ1-5, with 7 bases that match TRBD1. The junction had 15 bases not matched to a gene; V was cut back by 6 bases and J by 7 bases. The CDR3 is made up of 16 amino acids. Germline V gene lookup returns CDR1 SNHLY and CDR2 FYNNEI. CDR3 bases: TGTGCCAGCAGGACAAAGACTGGGCAGGGGGGACAGCCCCAGCATTTT. Protein sequence: CASRTKTGQGGQPQHF.

This clone came up a few times. This chain uses TRBV18 with TRBJ2-7; 9 bases line up with TRBD1. Trimming cost V 6 bases and J 3 bases; bases outside gene matches: 3. The CDR3 contains 13 residues. Germline CDR1 is KGHSH and CDR2 is LQKENI. This chain's CDR3 is CASSGTGNYEQYF. CDR3 coding DNA: TGTGCCAGCTCGGGGACAGGGAACTACGAGCAGTACTTC.

This sequence joins TRBV10-3 and TRBJ1-5; D may be TRBD1 (5 bases). Per germline, CDR1 ENHRY and CDR2 SYGVKD. The CDR3 runs 15 residues. The V gene lost 0 bases and the J gene lost 0 bases, with 6 bases spanning the gap. The CDR3 DNA reads TGTGCCATCAGTGAGTCAGGGGTTAGCAATCAGCCCCAGCATTTT. Translation: CAISESGVSNQPQHF.

The V gene is TRBV30, the J gene TRBJ1-2, with D perhaps TRBD1 (5 bases). CDR1 GTSNPN and CDR2 SVGIG come from the germline V gene (reference sequence). V lost 8 bases and J lost 4, with 17 bases in between. The CDR3 has 13 residues. This chain's CDR3 is CARSSTGFYGYTF. CDR3 nucleotide sequence: TGTGCCCGGTCCTCTACAGGTTTCTATGGCTACACCTTC.

There are a few counts of this clone. The chain uses TRBV28 and TRBJ1-5; tentative D call: TRBD1 (5 bases). This CDR3 spans 16 amino acids. The germline V gene encodes CDR1 MDHEN and CDR2 SYDVKM. The V end was cut by 6 bases, the J end by 2 bases, with 17 bases between. The CDR3 sequence is CASRDLRDLGNQPQHF. CDR3 in DNA: TGTGCCAGCAGAGATCTCAGGGATCTGGGCAATCAGCCCCAGCATTTT. Full variable domain (missing parts from reference TRBV28 and TRBJ1-5): DVKVTQSSRYLVKRTGEKVFLECVQDMDHENMFWYRQDPGLGLRLIYFSYDVKMKEKGDIPEGYSVSREKKERFSLILESASTNQTSMYLCASRDLRDLGNQPQHFGDGTRLSIL.

The gene calls are TRBV23-1 and TRBJ2-5, with 7 bases identical to TRBD2. TRBV23-1 is annotated as an ORF whose role is uncertain. The CDR3 contains 13 residues. Unmatched junction bases numbered 4, after V lost 8 bases and J lost 1 base. The CDR3 coding sequence is TGCGCCAGCCCCCTAGCGGTCCAAGAGACCCAGTACTTC. Translated: CASPLAVQETQYF.

The chain uses TRBV5-1 and TRBJ2-2; TRBD2 is a possible D gene (6 bases). The V and J ends lost 5 bases and 5 bases respectively, with 13 bases between them. Germline V gene lookup returns CDR1 SGHRS and CDR2 YFSETQ. The length of the CDR3 is 14 residues. The CDR3 loop reads CASREGLRTGELFF. The DNA for the CDR3 is TGCGCCAGCAGGGAGGGCCTTAGGACCGGGGAGCTGTTTTTT.

Only a few counts were recorded for this clone. This chain connects TRBV28 to TRBJ1-5; TRBD1 agrees at 7 bases. In germline, CDR1 is MDHEN, CDR2 SYDVKM. V was pared by 8 bases and J by 3 bases, with 19 bases of the junction left unmatched. This CDR3 is built from 18 residues. The CDR3 reads CASRRTRQGAWLNQPQHF. CDR3 in DNA: TGTGCCAGCCGTCGGACAAGACAGGGAGCTTGGCTCAATCAGCCCCAGCATTTT.

This chain connects TRBV15 to TRBJ1-5, with 9 nucleotides matching TRBD1. Germline CDR1 reads LNHNV; CDR2 reads YYDKDF (reference sequence). This CDR3 spans 16 amino acids. Trimming cost V 5 bases and J 2 bases; bases outside gene matches: 7. The CDR3 DNA reads as TGTGCCACCAGCGCAGAGAGGACAGGGGGCAATCAGCCCCAGCATTTT. Amino acids: CATSAERTGGNQPQHF.

This clone was counted a single time. The rearrangement links TRBV6-1 to TRBJ2-7, with TRBD2 identical over 9 bases. V lost 3 bases, J lost 2 bases, and 5 bases stayed unmatched. The CDR3 sequence is 15 residues long. The germline CDR1 and CDR2 sequences are MNHNS and SASEGT. CDR3 DNA: TGTGCCAGCAGTGATGCTAGCGGGACAACCTACGAGCAGTACTTC. Its translation: CASSDASGTTYEQYF.

Written as DNA, the CDR3 is TGTGCCAGCAGTCCCCGGACAGGGGAATATGGCTACACCTTC. This sequence encodes CASSPRTGEYGYTF. The chain is built from TRBV27 and TRBJ1-2; 9 bases align to TRBD1. Trimming took 5 bases from V and 5 from J; bases not matched to a gene: 6. The CDR3 covers 14 residues. The V gene's germline CDR1 is MNHEY and CDR2 SMNVEV (reference sequence).

V is TRBV19 and J is TRBJ1-1; tentatively, D is TRBD1 (6 bases). Germline loops: CDR1 LNHDA, CDR2 SQIVND (reference sequence). Trimming took 5 bases from V and 2 from J, leaving 12 bases between them. This CDR3 comprises 14 residues. DNA of the CDR3: TGTGCCAGTAGTTTCCAGGGGACAAACACTGAAGCTTTCTTT. Translation gives CASSFQGTNTEAFF.